The clone carrying this TCR beta chain was observed a few times. The record originates from a study of T-cell reconstitution after alpha-beta-depleted transplantation in children. This CDR3 is 14 amino acids long. Germline-derived CDR1 and CDR2 are SGHRS and YFSETQ. V gave up 2 bases and J gave up 4 bases; unmatched junction bases: 2. A library of TCRbeta sequences, prepared with unique molecular identifiers, was generated. MiXCR was run by TCRdb on the PCR reads, yielding one entry per CDR3 protein. This sample has about 350,000 distinct CDR3 sequences, with roughly 14% found just once. The sequence came from a human donor who donated a stem cell graft to a child with Fanconi anemia. The source material was PBMCs, sampled from the stem cell graft. This chain joins TRBV5-1 and TRBJ2-3; 9 bases fit TRBD1. The CDR3, as DNA: TGCGCCAGCAGCTTTGGACAGGGGTCAGATACGCAGTATTTT. Protein product: CASSFGQGSDTQYF.